This T cell receptor (beta chain) was captured in a study of cytomegalovirus exposure and HLA in healthy donors. CDR1 and CDR2 from the germline V gene are SEHNR and FQNEAQ (reference sequence). V lost 5 bases to trimming and J lost 1 base, with 10 bases between them. The CDR3 sequence is 14 residues long. Assay used: immunoSEQ multiplex PCR; TCRdb lists only in-frame clones, some missing. The sample has 150,000 or so clones, 85% seen once. The chain uses TRBV7-9 and TRBJ2-3; no clear D gene. The clonotype originates from a man between 25 and 39 years old in good health and CMV-seropositive. Sequenced: PBMCs. The CDR3 sequence is CASSQRGRTDTQYF. The CDR3 coding sequence is TGTGCCAGCAGCCAGCGAGGCCGCACAGATACGCAGTATTTT.